This T cell receptor beta chain was retrieved from a study of OX40 agonist ivuxolimab in advanced cancers. The repertoire was sequenced with immunoSEQ multiplex PCR; TCRdb's copy has only in-frame clones and lacks some. The table has 85,000 to 90,000 clones, approximately 89% seen once. Germline-derived CDR1 and CDR2 are SNHLY and FYNNEI. CDR3 length: 18 residues. The junction had 15 bases not matched to a gene; V was cut back by 6 bases and J by 4 bases. The cohort excluded patients with autoimmune disease history or systemic immunosuppression. This specimen was CD4+ or CD8+ T cells sorted from blood, taken in a trial of the OX40 agonist ivuxolimab. This sequence joins TRBV2 and TRBJ2-1; 10 bases are shared with TRBD2. The origin of this receptor is an adult with an advanced solid tumor such as melanoma, head and neck, liver or kidney cancer. The CDR3 protein is CASRPGTSEHSTYNEQFF. The CDR3 region has the DNA TGTGCCAGCAGGCCCGGGACTAGCGAACACTCTACTTACAATGAGCAGTTCTTC.